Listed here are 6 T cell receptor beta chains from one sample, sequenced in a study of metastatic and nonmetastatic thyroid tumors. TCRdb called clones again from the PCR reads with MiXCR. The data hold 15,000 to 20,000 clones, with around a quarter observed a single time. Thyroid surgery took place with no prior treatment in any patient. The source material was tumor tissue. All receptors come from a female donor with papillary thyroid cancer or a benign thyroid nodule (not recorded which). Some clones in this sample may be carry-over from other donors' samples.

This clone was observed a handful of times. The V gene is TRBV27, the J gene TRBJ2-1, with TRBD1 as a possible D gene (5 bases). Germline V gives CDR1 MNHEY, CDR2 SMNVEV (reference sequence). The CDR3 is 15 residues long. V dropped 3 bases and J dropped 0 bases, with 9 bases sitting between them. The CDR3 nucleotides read TGTGCCAGCAGTTTGGCAGGGCCCTCCTACAATGAGCAGTTCTTC. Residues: CASSLAGPSYNEQFF.

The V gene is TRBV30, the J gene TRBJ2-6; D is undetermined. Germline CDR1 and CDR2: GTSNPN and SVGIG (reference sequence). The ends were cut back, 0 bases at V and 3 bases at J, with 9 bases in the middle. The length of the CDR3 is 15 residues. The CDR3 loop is CAWSVPGYGANVLTF. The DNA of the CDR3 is TGTGCCTGGAGTGTACCCGGGTATGGGGCCAACGTCCTGACTTTC.

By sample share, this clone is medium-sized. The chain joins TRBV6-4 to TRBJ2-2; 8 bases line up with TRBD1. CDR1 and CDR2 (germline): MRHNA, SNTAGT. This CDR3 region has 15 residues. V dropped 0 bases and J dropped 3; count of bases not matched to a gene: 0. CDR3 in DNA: TGTGCCAGCAGTGACTCGACAGGGGACACCGGGGAGCTGTTTTTT. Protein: CASSDSTGDTGELFF.

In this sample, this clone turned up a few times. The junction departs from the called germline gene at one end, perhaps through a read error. The CDR3 region is CVSSTSTGTSIYDQYF. CDR3 coding DNA: TGTGTCAGCAGTACCAGTACCGGGACTAGCATTTACGATCAGTACTTC. The V and J genes are TRBV6-2 or TRBV6-3 and TRBJ2-7; 9 bases agree with TRBD2. The CDR3 spans 16 residues. The germline gives CDR1 MNHEY, CDR2 SVGEGT.

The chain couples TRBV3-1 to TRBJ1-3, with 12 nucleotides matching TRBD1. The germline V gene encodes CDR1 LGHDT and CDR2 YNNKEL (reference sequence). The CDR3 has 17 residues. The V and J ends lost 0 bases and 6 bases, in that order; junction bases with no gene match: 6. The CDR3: CASSQEEGQGAKNTIYF. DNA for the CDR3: TGTGCCAGCAGCCAAGAGGAGGGACAGGGGGCGAAAAACACCATATATTTT.

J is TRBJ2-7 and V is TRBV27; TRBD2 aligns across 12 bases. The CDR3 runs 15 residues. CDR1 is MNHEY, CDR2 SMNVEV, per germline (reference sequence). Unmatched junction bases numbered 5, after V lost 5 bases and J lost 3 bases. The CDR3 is CASSLLAGGFYEQYF. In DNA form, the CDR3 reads TGTGCCAGCAGTCTACTAGCGGGAGGCTTCTACGAGCAGTACTTC.